Listed here is a single T cell receptor (beta chain). Antigen specificity is unknown. As it was prepared, the TCRbeta library received unique molecular identifiers. In TCRdb, the PCR reads were re-called with MiXCR into one record per CDR3 protein. This sample has under 450,000 distinct CDR3 sequences; about 17% occur once, and the top ten carry 25% to 30%. These data are taken from a study of T-cell reconstitution after alpha-beta-depleted transplantation in children. Broader study findings: T-cell counts and diversity were attributed mostly to newly produced T cells one year after transplant. Surviving recipient cells, namely T cells and thymic progenitors, were the source of high day-60 TCRbeta diversity in some patients. The origin of alpha-beta T cells about two months after transplant was reportedly several hundred expanded graft clones.

With 5 bases clipped from V and 4 bases from J, the junction kept 6 bases outside the gene matches. Germline loops: CDR1 SGHRS, CDR2 YFSETQ. CDR3 length: 14 residues. The origin of this receptor is a boy under two years old who had a stem cell transplant for Wiskott-Aldrich syndrome, so the T cells may come from the graft donor. Sequences were derived from PBMCs, mostly from graft donor cells, sampled 360 days after TCRalphabeta/CD19-depleted stem cell transplant. The V call is TRBV5-1, the J call TRBJ2-7; TRBD1 agrees at 10 bases. The CDR3 region is CASSTGTGEYEQYF. The DNA for the CDR3 is TGCGCCAGCAGTACCGGGACAGGGGAGTACGAGCAGTACTTC.